The T cell receptor (beta chain) under discussion was sequenced for a study of blood T cell repertoires in COVID-19. This CDR3 is built from 14 residues. The germline gives CDR1 SGHNT, CDR2 YYREEE (reference sequence). V shed 5 bases and J shed 5 bases, with 14 bases lying between them. Participants' reported clinical history set cohort assignment. In Cohort 3, a recovered donor had either two negative PCRs, clearance, or symptom resolution. The sample holds one count of this clone. Assay: immunoSEQ multiplex PCR; the TCRdb copy retains only in-frame clones and omits some. The sample carries around 300,000 clones, around 90% recorded once.

The TCR comes from a woman between 50 and 59 years old who had recovered from COVID-19. The chain couples TRBV5-4 to TRBJ2-4; the D gene is possibly TRBD1 (5 bases). Sequenced material: PBMCs or T cells enriched from blood (not recorded which). DNA of the CDR3: TGTGCCAGCAGTCTGCAGGGTCCCCAAAACATTCAGTACTTC. This sequence encodes CASSLQGPQNIQYF.